Shown below are 23 T cell receptor beta chains from a single sample sequenced in a study of cytomegalovirus exposure and HLA in healthy donors. This PCR relied on a set of 60 Vbeta primers and 13 Jbeta primers. The repertoire was sequenced with immunoSEQ multiplex PCR; TCRdb's copy has only in-frame clones and lacks some. The sample totals 30,000 to 40,000 clones. Sequences were obtained from PBMCs. These receptor sequences come from a woman in her 40s in good health and CMV-seropositive.

For this clone: The CDR3 ends on some other residue instead of the conserved phenylalanine or tryptophan, so this is likely a read error. No DNA is shown, since the ends of the CDR3 on it are uncertain; the CDR3 is the one TCRdb lists. The rearrangement joins TRBV29-1 to TRBJ1-2; TRBD1 is the table's D call and was not checked against the DNA. The CDR3 contains 8 residues when both ends are counted. Germline V gene data show CDR1 as SQVTM and CDR2 as ANQGSEA. This chain's CDR3 is CSVEAGAV.

This sequence joins TRBV9 and TRBJ1-2; maybe TRBD1 (6 bases). The CDR3 covers 14 residues. Trimming left V 0 bases short and J 7 bases short, with 13 bases between. Germline V gene sequence: CDR1 SGDLS, CDR2 YYNGEE. The DNA for the CDR3 is TGTGCCAGCAGCGTAGGAAGGGGGGGCGGTGGCTACACCTTC. This sequence encodes CASSVGRGGGGYTF.

This rearrangement joins TRBV7-3 to TRBJ2-1, with 14 bases fitting TRBD2. V shed 1 base, J shed 12 bases, and the junction held 8 bases outside the gene matches. The CDR3 is made up of 16 amino acids. Germline V gives CDR1 SGHTA, CDR2 FQGTGA. The CDR3 nucleotides read TGTGCCAGCAGCTTAATAGGGACTAGCGGGAGAGGGGGGCAGTTCTTC. This sequence encodes CASSLIGTSGRGGQFF.

The rearrangement joins TRBV7-9 to TRBJ2-7; D unclear. Germline V gene data show CDR1 as SEHNR and CDR2 as FQNEAQ (reference sequence). This CDR3 has 12 amino acids. V lost 11 bases to trimming and J lost 2 bases, with 13 bases between them. DNA of the CDR3: TGTGCCGAGAGCCAAAGCGCCTACGAGCAGTACTTC. This translates into CAESQSAYEQYF.

The V and J genes are TRBV2 and TRBJ2-7; 10 nucleotides align to TRBD1. The CDR3 is 13 residues long. Trimming cost V 8 bases and J 3 bases; bases outside gene matches: 4. Germline V gene lookup returns CDR1 SNHLY and CDR2 FYNNEI. CDR3: CASRRDRGYEQYF. CDR3 DNA sequence: TGTGCCAGCCGAAGGGACAGGGGCTACGAGCAGTACTTC. The complete variable domain, with remaining parts taken from reference TRBV2 and TRBJ2-7, reads EPEVTQTPSHQVTQMGQEVILRCVPISNHLYFYWYRQILGQKVEFLVSFYNNEISEKSEIFDDQFSVERPDGSNFTLKIRSTKLEDSAMYFCASRRDRGYEQYFGPGTRLTVT.

The rearrangement uses TRBV30 and TRBJ2-1; 7 nucleotides agree with TRBD2. The CDR3 loop spans 16 amino acids. Trimming cost V 3 bases and J 5 bases; bases outside gene matches: 13. From germline, CDR1 is GTSNPN and CDR2 SVGIG (reference sequence). The CDR3 DNA reads TGTGCCTGGAGCCCCTGGAGGGAGGGCCTCGACAATGAGCAGTTCTTC. This gives the protein CAWSPWREGLDNEQFF.

The V gene is TRBV2, the J gene TRBJ1-1; TRBD1 might be the D (5 bases). The CDR3 is 18 amino acids. From germline, CDR1 is SNHLY and CDR2 FYNNEI. V lost 2 bases to trimming and J lost 0 bases, with 19 bases between them. The DNA for the CDR3 is TGTGCCAGCAGTGAATATGAGCGGGGCGCAGGGTTGAACACTGAAGCTTTCTTT. It yields the protein CASSEYERGAGLNTEAFF.

The V gene is TRBV18, the J gene TRBJ2-5; the D is unclear. Germline lookup yields CDR1 KGHSH and CDR2 LQKENI. This CDR3 has 14 amino acids. V shed 0 bases and J shed 3 bases, with 8 bases lying between them. CDR3: CASSPPGRKETQYF. The CDR3 coding sequence is TGTGCCAGCTCACCACCAGGCAGGAAAGAGACCCAGTACTTC.

This chain links TRBV6-1 with TRBJ1-5; D remains unclear. With 0 bases removed from V and 7 bases from J, the gap between germline ends came to 22 bases. This CDR3 is 18 amino acids long. Germline loops: CDR1 MNHNS, CDR2 SASEGT. The CDR3 sequence is CASSEALWPPVPGQPQHF. The CDR3 bases are TGTGCCAGCAGTGAAGCCCTCTGGCCGCCGGTACCAGGACAGCCCCAGCATTTT.

V and J are TRBV9 and TRBJ2-2, with TRBD2 matching 7 bases. The length of the CDR3 is 16 residues. Germline V lookup: CDR1 SGDLS, CDR2 YYNGEE. Trimming at V came to 0 bases and at J to 5 bases, leaving 7 bases not matched to a gene. Here the CDR3 reads CASSVEPQGGTGELFF. The CDR3 DNA follows: TGTGCCAGCAGCGTAGAACCTCAGGGAGGGACCGGGGAGCTGTTTTTT.

V is TRBV28 and J is TRBJ1-5; 7 bases agree with TRBD1. Germline-derived CDR1 and CDR2 are MDHEN and SYDVKM. The CDR3 runs to 19 residues. Germline trimming cut 6 bases from V and 0 bases from J; bases unmatched to any gene: 17. CDR3 DNA sequence: TGTGCCAGCAGCCCCCCCGCACACCGAGGGACAGTTAGCAATCAGCCCCAGCATTTT. Protein sequence: CASSPPAHRGTVSNQPQHF.

The chain has TRBV7-9 and TRBJ2-1; D is possibly TRBD2 (6 bases). Trimming stripped 5 bases from V and 6 bases from J, with 14 bases between. The CDR3 covers 14 residues. In germline, CDR1 is SEHNR, CDR2 FQNEAQ (reference sequence). In DNA form, the CDR3 reads TGTGCCAGCAGCCAGGACTATGAGTTCAATGAGCAGTTCTTC. Encoded protein: CASSQDYEFNEQFF.

The V and J genes are TRBV12-5 and TRBJ1-1; 8 positions match TRBD1. The J segment lost 3 bases and the V segment lost 0 bases, leaving 12 bases of the junction unmatched. In germline, CDR1 is LGHNT, CDR2 FRNRAP. This CDR3 region has 18 residues. Here the CDR3 reads CASGLVVGQGSLYTEAFF. The CDR3 nucleotides are TGTGCTAGTGGTTTGGTAGTAGGACAGGGATCTTTGTACACTGAAGCTTTCTTT.

V usage is TRBV9 and J usage is TRBJ1-1; D perhaps matches TRBD1 (5 bases). Germline loops: CDR1 SGDLS, CDR2 YYNGEE. V shed 0 bases and J shed 5 bases, with 14 bases lying between them. This CDR3 comprises 15 residues. The CDR3 nucleotides read TGTGCCAGCAGCGTAGGATGGGGCGTTCCTACTGAAGCTTTCTTT. Amino acids: CASSVGWGVPTEAFF.

The CDR3 region has the DNA TGTGCCAGCAGCCCCGACAGGGGATACGCAGATACGCAGTATTTT. This gives the protein CASSPDRGYADTQYF. The genes are TRBV6-4 and TRBJ2-3, with TRBD1 matching over 8 bases. The germline CDR1 and CDR2 sequences are MRHNA and SNTAGT. With V trimmed by 6 bases and J by 4 bases, 9 bases remained unmatched. The CDR3 length is 15 residues.

The chain joins TRBV28 to TRBJ2-7; 12 nucleotides align to TRBD2. With 5 bases clipped from V and 3 bases from J, the junction kept 5 bases outside the gene matches. The CDR3 totals 15 residues. Per germline, CDR1 MDHEN and CDR2 SYDVKM. CDR3 in amino acids: CASSPPSGRVYEQYF. In DNA, the CDR3 is TGTGCCAGCAGTCCTCCTAGCGGGAGGGTCTACGAGCAGTACTTC.

The chain is built from TRBV5-1 and TRBJ2-3; 9 bases are a match to TRBD1. V dropped 0 bases and J dropped 3; count of bases not matched to a gene: 14. Germline V gene sequence: CDR1 SGHRS, CDR2 YFSETQ. This CDR3 has 19 residues. The chain's CDR3 is CASSLDPLQGATWTDTQYF. CDR3 DNA: TGCGCCAGCAGCTTGGACCCCCTACAGGGGGCGACCTGGACAGATACGCAGTATTTT.

The chain combines TRBV30 with TRBJ1-1; TRBD1 is a possible D gene (6 bases). V lost 3 bases, J lost 1 base, and 12 bases lay in between. The V gene's germline CDR1 is GTSNPN and CDR2 SVGIG (reference sequence). The CDR3 sequence is 14 residues long. CDR3 residues: CAWSRGQPNTEAFF. In nucleotides, the CDR3 is TGTGCCTGGAGCCGCGGACAGCCGAACACTGAAGCTTTCTTT.

The rearrangement joins TRBV13 to TRBJ1-2, with D perhaps matching TRBD1 (6 bases). From germline, CDR1 is PRHDT and CDR2 FYEKMQ (reference sequence). The length of the CDR3 is 13 residues. V was pared by 2 bases and J by 6 bases, with 10 bases between. The CDR3 nucleotides read TGTGCCAGCAGCTTAAAGGGGGGGCATGGCTACACCTTC. It translates to CASSLKGGHGYTF.

The genes are TRBV9 and TRBJ1-2; TRBD1 matches 11 bases. The CDR3 covers 14 residues. Germline V lookup: CDR1 SGDLS, CDR2 YYNGEE. The trim removed 4 bases at V and 6 bases at J, leaving 5 bases unmatched. For the CDR3, the DNA is TGTGCCAGCAGCCCCTGGACAGGGGGCCATGGCTACACCTTC. Translation gives CASSPWTGGHGYTF.

This chain connects TRBV6-1 to TRBJ1-3, with a weak D call TRBD1 (6 bases). The CDR3 extends over 16 amino acids. V was clipped by 3 bases and J by 5 bases, with 17 bases between them. Germline CDR1 MNHNS, CDR2 SASEGT. The CDR3 reads CASSDGGAYGRNTIYF. The CDR3 DNA sequence: TGTGCCAGCAGTGACGGGGGGGCGTATGGGAGAAACACCATATATTTT.

This CDR3 reads CASSLEQLRTYEQYF. The CDR3 nucleotides are TGTGCCAGCAGCTTGGAACAGCTACGCACCTACGAGCAGTACTTC. The genes are TRBV5-6 and TRBJ2-7; D unclear. CDR3 length: 15 amino acids. V lost 0 bases and J lost 2, with 12 bases in between. The germline V gene has CDR1 SGHDT and CDR2 YYEEEE.

The CDR3 here is CSVSNDRGRNGYTF. Written as DNA, the CDR3 is TGCAGCGTTTCCAACGACAGGGGGCGCAATGGCTACACCTTC. This chain connects TRBV29-1 to TRBJ1-2, with 10 bases identical to TRBD1. Germline assignment: CDR1 SQVTM and CDR2 ANQGSEA. The V gene end was trimmed by 5 bases and the J gene end by 6 bases; junction bases not matched to a gene: 9. This CDR3 has 14 residues.